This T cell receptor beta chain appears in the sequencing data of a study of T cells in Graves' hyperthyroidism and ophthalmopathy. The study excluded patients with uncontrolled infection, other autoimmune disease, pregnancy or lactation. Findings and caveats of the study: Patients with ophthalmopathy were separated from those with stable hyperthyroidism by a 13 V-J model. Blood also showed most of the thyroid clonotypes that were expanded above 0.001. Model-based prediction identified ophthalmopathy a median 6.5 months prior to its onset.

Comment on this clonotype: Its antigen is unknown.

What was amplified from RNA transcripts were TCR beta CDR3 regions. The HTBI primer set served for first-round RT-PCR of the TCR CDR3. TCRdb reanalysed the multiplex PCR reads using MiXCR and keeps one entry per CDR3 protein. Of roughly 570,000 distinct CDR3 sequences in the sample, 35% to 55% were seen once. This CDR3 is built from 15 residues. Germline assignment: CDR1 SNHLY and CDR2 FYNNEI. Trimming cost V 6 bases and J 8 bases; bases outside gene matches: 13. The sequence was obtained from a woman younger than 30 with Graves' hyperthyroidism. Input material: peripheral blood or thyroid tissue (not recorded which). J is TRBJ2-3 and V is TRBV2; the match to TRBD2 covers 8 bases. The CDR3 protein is CASRSSGGPSGTQYF. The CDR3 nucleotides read TGTGCCAGCAGGAGTTCGGGAGGGCCCTCAGGTACGCAGTATTTT.